The TCR beta chain under discussion was sequenced for a study of blood T cell repertoires in COVID-19. Study information: Sites across the United States, Italy and Spain contributed samples from acute and convalescent COVID-19. The analysed material was cDNA or gDNA that came from T cells, B-cell-depleted T cells, or PBMCs.

Trimming took 11 bases from V and 4 from J, leaving 18 bases between them. Germline V gives CDR1 MNHEY, CDR2 SVGAGI. CDR3 length: 13 amino acids. The authors' processing: Researchers report that nucleated cell counts were estimated from reference gene primer amplification. The assay was immunoSEQ multiplex PCR, and TCRdb's table has in-frame clones only and misses some. Clonal size and the V and J genes are those of that table, whereas D and trimming came from the DNA. Among over 200,000 clones listed, approximately 83% were seen once. Sequencing used PBMCs or T cells enriched from blood (not recorded which). The source is a woman aged 50 to 60 who had recovered from COVID-19. The V gene is TRBV6-5, the J gene TRBJ2-7; possibly TRBD2 for D (6 bases). The CDR3 is CASGRDFRYEQYF. CDR3 bases: TGTGCCTCAGGCCGGGACTTCCGATACGAGCAGTACTTC.